This entry is about one T cell receptor (beta chain). The sample is drawn from a study of blood T cell repertoires in COVID-19. For the study at large: COVID-19 samples from acute and convalescent phases originated in the United States, Italy and Spain. From T cells, B-cell-depleted T cells, or PBMCs came the material, which was cDNA or gDNA.

Germline CDR1 reads SGHRS; CDR2 reads YFSETQ. There are 15 residues in the CDR3. V lost 0 bases and J lost 5; bases outside the gene matches: 1. Per the original data handling: Reference gene primers were amplified, and this amplification served to estimate nucleated cell counts. The table came from immunoSEQ multiplex PCR; TCRdb's copy has only in-frame clones and leaves some out. The DNA gave D and trimming, while V, J and clone size come from that table. The profile shows over 300,000 clones, 86% of them singletons. The source material was peripheral blood. V is TRBV5-1 and J is TRBJ2-2; 10 positions agree with TRBD2. The receptor was isolated from a woman aged 45-65 years with acute or convalescent COVID-19. DNA of the CDR3: TGCGCCAGCAGCTTGGCTAGCGGGAGTACCGGGGAGCTGTTTTTT. This gives the protein CASSLASGSTGELFF.